The text below deals with one TCR beta chain. The trim removed 0 bases at V and 6 bases at J, leaving 8 bases unmatched. This CDR3 is built from 16 residues. The V gene's germline CDR1 is GTSNPN and CDR2 SVGIG (reference sequence). This record comes from a study of blood T cell repertoires in COVID-19. Across the study: Italy, Spain and the United States were the sources of the convalescent and acute COVID-19 samples.

TCRdb's copy holds only in-frame clones and misses some; the assay was immunoSEQ multiplex PCR. This table has about 62,000 clones, 80% to 90% appearing once. This receptor was obtained from an elderly woman with acute or convalescent COVID-19. The chain employs TRBV30 and TRBJ2-3; 11 nucleotides align to TRBD2. Sequencing input: peripheral blood. CDR3 residues: CAWSVGTSGFKDTQYF. The DNA for the CDR3 is TGTGCCTGGAGTGTGGGGACTAGCGGATTTAAGGATACGCAGTATTTT.